This T cell receptor (beta chain) was captured in a study of cytomegalovirus exposure and HLA in healthy donors (dated by TCRdb to the late 2010s). In the study overall: An earlier analysis of around 600 of the donors reported 276 Gb of sequence data and some 120 million unique TCR beta sequences from about 200 million T cells. An early release covering over 500 HLA-typed donors comprised about 300 gigabases of sequencing data and tens of millions of unique TCR sequences. Among the approximately 430 genotyped donors, approximately 77% belonged to the genetic ancestry cluster associated with self-reported Caucasian donors. The study aimed to test whether cataloging public T cell receptors could reveal signatures of past pathogen exposure. The study profiled the T cell repertoires of more than 500 subjects by immunosequencing and related them to cytomegalovirus serostatus. A separate validation cohort of about 110 different subjects was used in addition to the roughly 670-subject first cohort. The study combined high-throughput TCR immunosequencing, statistical association of individual TCRs with disease status, and machine learning to predict cytomegalovirus infection status. A later analysis re-analyzed previously published TCR beta repertoires from roughly 630 donors and added high-resolution HLA genotyping to study TCR occurrence patterns. In the later analysis, no new phenotypic data were used to find candidate immune exposures; instead, reliance was placed on TCR beta sequences and their occurrence across donors. An earlier analysis of fewer than 700 of the donors applied high-throughput TCR beta sequencing to assess whether each TCR beta V gene segment acted as functional or pseudogenic. Alongside the repertoire data, information on donor age, sex, ethnicity and CMV serostatus was compiled. A later genetic analysis took genome-wide SNP genotypes for about three fifths of the roughly 700 donors and used that subset as a discovery cohort. All discovery cohort repertoires had been generated on a single sequencing platform. Class I and class II HLA loci were covered by the typing at four-digit resolution. The number of donors typed differed by locus, with roughly 620-640 for A, B, C, DRB1 and DQB1, 522 for DQA1, 600 to 610 for DPA1, and around 460 for DPB1. About five DR-DQ haplotypes were handled as single units for association and clustering, since linkage in the cohort was strong. Among about 410 genotyped donors of the cohort, an average of around 250,000 unique TCR beta nucleotide sequences was sequenced per donor, of which about 18% were non-productive. Beyond this particular receptor, the publication reports: According to a later genetic analysis, donors in an Asian-associated ancestry cluster had fewer N-insertions in productive TCRs than the approximately 690-donor mean. The authors suggested that the approach could potentially be generalized to other disease states and immunological phenotypes. An earlier analysis of around 540 of the donors showed that most TCR beta V segments appeared in productive rearrangements either about 87% or about 30% of the time, which broadly matched IMGT annotations. A later analysis found that TCR association rates varied across HLA loci, with DRB1 alleles showing the most associated TCRs and HLA-C alleles the fewest. A total of about 150 TCR beta chains were listed by the study as associated with cytomegalovirus. The earlier analysis of around 600 of the donors excluded roughly 17 rarely observed V segments, including chromosome 9 orphons, because counts were too low. Most CMV-associated TCR beta chains appeared to be HLA-restricted in a later analysis, and the HLA associations seemed to be driven largely by CMV exposure. In a later analysis, HLA-associated TCR beta chains showed more clonal expansion and lower generation probabilities than non-associated chains that were equally common. In a later analysis, around 15,000 TCR beta sequences were associated with specific HLA alleles at a false discovery rate of 0.05. A further reported finding was that TCR beta sequences accurately predicted the HLA-A and HLA-B alleles for most subjects in the first cohort. The classifier was reported to diagnose cytomegalovirus status with high specificity and sensitivity in both the original cohort and the validation cohort. HLA typing was unavailable for some donors at each locus, so association tests used only the typed subset. Immune exposure information for the cohort was limited to CMV serostatus. Most TCR sequences were observed very rarely across donors, whereas some public TCRs were present in many individuals. In vitro tests confirmed that three of the cytomegalovirus-associated TCR beta chains recognize cytomegalovirus antigens. Correlated functional status among segregating V segments might be attributable to linkage disequilibrium, but an unknown experimental factor could not be ruled out. Only TCR beta chains were sequenced in this cohort, and the absence of alpha or paired-chain data limited detectable features. Because the 87-base-pair reads could not distinguish some IMGT-functional V segments, including TRBV6-2 and TRBV6-3, those segments were excluded. Sequencing depth was assumed to be roughly uniform across donors in the presence/absence analyses, though that assumption may not hold. A cluster of highly shared sequence variants was judged likely to be a technical artifact of the sequencing pipeline. In a later analysis, several top co-occurrence clusters were reported to appear linked to parvovirus B19, influenza, CMV and Epstein-Barr virus. When HLA alleles, especially DR and DQ, strongly co-occurred, TCR associations were difficult to assign to individual alleles. An association between a missense DCLRE1C variant and V-gene and J-gene trimming of TCR beta chains was found in a later genetic analysis and replicated in an independent cohort.

The cohort was made up of under 800 healthy bone marrow donors. At the time of sampling, every cohort member was nominally healthy, though immune exposures that went unrecorded were likely present. The donor tested CMV seropositive, placing the donor among the 310 or so seropositive members of the cohort. A peripheral blood sample was collected from each donor, and TCR beta sequencing was performed on peripheral blood mononuclear cells. The Qiagen DNeasy Blood Extraction Kit was used to extract genomic DNA from the blood cell samples. The CDR3 covers 14 residues, taking in both the cysteine and the phenylalanine. Only CDR3 DNA remains: 42 bases, in frame from the first base. Via the germline V gene, CDR1 is SNHLY and CDR2 FYNNEI. At the junction V is shortened by 2 bases and J by 8 bases, with 12 bases in between. The library was prepared using the immunoSEQ multiplex PCR assay. For the multiplex PCR, a mixture combining 60 forward primers for TCR Vbeta segments and 13 reverse primers for TCR Jbeta segments was used. The CDR3 region of rearranged TCR beta genes was amplified from genomic DNA with a multiplex PCR assay. Amplified TCR beta libraries were sequenced as 87-base-pair reads on the Illumina HiSeq System. Per the source publication's procedure: Across the 500 to 750 repertoires, a later analysis counted 75 million to 90 million unique TCR beta chains, 9.5 million to 12 million of which were shared by at least two donors. To remove PCR and sequencing errors, raw reads were error-corrected and collapsed into unique sequences using a nearest-neighbor algorithm that merged closely related sequences. To assign V, D and J gene segments, CDR3 sequences were aligned to IMGT reference sequences. For a sequence to be retained, a match of at least six nucleotides was required to both a V gene segment and a J gene segment. A rearrangement counted as productive if the CDR3 had no stop codons and remained in frame with V and J, and every other rearrangement counted as non-productive. Following IMGT convention, CDR3 was defined as the stretch from the second conserved V-encoded cysteine up to the conserved J-encoded phenylalanine. The earlier analysis of roughly 590 of the donors excluded sequences that lacked an unambiguous match to a single V gene segment. An earlier analysis of 587 of the donors classified V segments as functional when productive rearrangements were above 56.7% and as segregating when the standard deviation between donors was above 5%. A statistical classification framework was built for diagnosing cytomegalovirus status from the catalog of TCR beta chain sequences. In a later analysis, TCR nucleotide sequences were compared against IMGT/GENE-DB human TR gene sequences so that V and J genes could be assigned. The TCRdist pipeline was used in a later analysis to assign CDR3 sequences and most-parsimonious VDJ recombination scenarios. A later analysis defined each TCR beta chain by its CDR3 amino acid sequence plus V-gene family, and excluded reads lacking a unique V-gene family. In a later analysis, 500 to 700 highly shared, low-generation-probability nucleotide sequences were removed to address suspected cross-contamination and a sequencing artifact. For each public chain, a later analysis derived a clonal expansion index from normalized ranks of inferred template counts within each repertoire. In a later analysis, generation probabilities were computed with a VDJ recombination model fitted to out-of-frame rearrangements, and the resulting probabilities were checked against IGoR. Hypergeometric tests were used in a later analysis to score TCR-TCR, TCR-HLA and TCR-CMV co-occurrence, with a repertoire-size bias correction applied to the TCR pairs. False discovery rates were estimated in a later analysis by permuting HLA or CMV assignments 20 times. In a later analysis, co-occurring TCRs were grouped using DBSCAN, with TCRdist sequence similarity added in when clustering inside HLA-allele-positive subsets. For co-occurrence clustering, repertoires with fewer than 30,000 or more than 120,000 public chains were excluded, along with several repertoires with anomalous nucleotide sharing. TCRdb took over this immuneACCESS table, retaining in-frame rearrangements with V and J assigned. Such tables are incomplete; in checked studies, under half of the missing clones stem from an unresolved V gene, and the remainder is unexplained. D and trimming were read from the DNA, whereas the V and J calls and clone size are those reported in that table. The sample table records 30,000 to 40,000 clones; approximately 67% of these occur just once. The ten largest clones take up around a tenth of the sample.

This clone has more than one count but fewer than ten. Its recognized antigen is unknown. Base qualities are not at hand, and no much larger clone is one base apart. This sequence was found in a man aged 40-50 years in good health and CMV-seropositive. The receptor chain draws on TRBV2 and TRBJ2-2; no D gene call is confident. The sequenced sample consisted of PBMCs. The DNA sequence is as follows: TGTGCCAGCAGTGAAATCACGAGCTCGGGGGAGCTGTTTTTT. This translates into CASSEITSSGELFF.